This entry lists 19 T cell receptor beta chains sequenced from one sample in a study of blood T cells in healthy people across ages. The second PCR ran roughly 6 to 11 cycles with a sample-barcoded 5' primer and J-beta primers. TCRdb recomputed calls from the 5' RACE reads with MiXCR, one row per CDR3 protein. Among about 800,000 distinct CDR3 sequences, around 25% were seen once, and the ten largest hold around 3.6%. The same sample was also used in a study of T cells of mothers and their children.

The sequenced sample was blood. All receptors derive from a boy aged 5-17 years in good health.

The sample holds a few counts of this clonotype. This chain links TRBV24-1 with TRBJ2-5; TRBD1 or TRBD2 may be the D gene (6 bases each). The J call could be wrong; TRBJ2-1 is a better fit for the DNA end. Germline lookup yields CDR1 KGHDR and CDR2 SFDVKD. The CDR3 is 14 amino acids. The CDR3 sequence: CATSEWGARDEQFF. CDR3 nucleotide sequence: TGTGCCACCAGTGAATGGGGGGCGCGCGATGAGCAGTTCTTC.

This chain links TRBV30 with TRBJ2-6; D is unclear. Germline CDR1 is GTSNPN and CDR2 is SVGIG (reference sequence). The CDR3 length is 16 residues. Trimming cost V 6 bases and J 0 bases, with 15 bases left between them. In DNA, the CDR3 is TGTGCCTGTACTGGGCAGTTAGTCTCTGGGGCCAACGTCCTGACTTTC. Translation gives CACTGQLVSGANVLTF. Full variable domain (missing parts from reference TRBV30 and TRBJ2-6): SQTIHQWPATLVQPVGSPLSLECTVEGTSNPNLYWYRQAAGRGLQLLFYSVGIGQISSEVPQNLSASRPQDRQFILSSKKLLLSDSGFYLCACTGQLVSGANVLTFGAGSRLTVL.

This clonotype was counted a few times. The V gene is TRBV2, the J gene TRBJ2-7; 9 bases fit TRBD1. V was clipped by 1 base and J by 4 bases; unmatched bases: 8. The CDR3 covers 16 residues. The germline CDR1 and CDR2 sequences are SNHLY and FYNNEI. In nucleotides, the CDR3 is TGTGCCAGCAGTGAAGGACCACAGGGGGCTGGGTACGAGCAGTACTTC. Amino acid sequence: CASSEGPQGAGYEQYF.

The J gene is TRBJ2-3, the V gene TRBV5-1; D is undetermined. Germline V CDR1 and CDR2: SGHRS, YFSETQ. The CDR3 runs to 14 residues. The V and J ends lost 2 bases and 2 bases respectively, with 9 bases between them. In DNA, the CDR3 is TGCGCCAGCAGCTTCGCCAGCCCCACAGATACGCAGTATTTT. This gives the protein CASSFASPTDTQYF.

This chain uses TRBV20-1 with TRBJ2-5; the D gene is possibly TRBD1 (6 bases). With 2 bases removed from V and 5 bases from J, the gap between germline ends came to 21 bases. Germline CDR1 reads DFQATT; CDR2 reads SNEGSKA (reference sequence). The CDR3 loop spans 16 amino acids. The chain's CDR3 is CSARFLEAGAIETQYF. The CDR3 region has the DNA TGCAGTGCTAGATTCTTAGAGGCAGGGGCGATCGAGACCCAGTACTTC.

This clonotype was detected only a few times. The V gene is TRBV20-1, the J gene TRBJ1-2, with 8 positions matching TRBD1. CDR3 length equals 11 residues. Trimming cost V 5 bases and J 4 bases; bases outside gene matches: 0. Germline loops: CDR1 DFQATT, CDR2 SNEGSKA (reference sequence). CDR3 region: CSAGTGYGYTF. Written as DNA, the CDR3 is TGCAGTGCTGGGACAGGCTATGGCTACACCTTC.

This chain joins TRBV29-1 and TRBJ1-2; the D is unclear. V shed 4 bases and J shed 5 bases, with 8 bases lying between them. CDR1 and CDR2 (germline): SQVTM, ANQGSEA. The CDR3 sequence is 11 residues long. The CDR3: CSVVSGYGYTF. The CDR3 DNA reads as TGCAGCGTTGTAAGCGGGTATGGCTACACCTTC.

In this sample, this clonotype turned up a few times. The chain recombines TRBV20-1 with TRBJ2-1; D gene ambiguous. The J call may not be correct, given that the DNA end is closer to TRBJ2-7. Germline CDR1 DFQATT, CDR2 SNEGSKA (reference sequence). The CDR3 runs to 15 residues. The chain's CDR3 is CSARELAASSYEQYF. The CDR3 DNA reads as TGCAGTGCTAGAGAGCTTGCGGCCAGCTCCTACGAGCAGTACTTC.

As to this clonotype: The germline gene is not matched at one end of the junction; a read error may be the cause. The V gene is TRBV7-7, the J gene TRBJ1-4, with D possibly being TRBD1 (5 bases). CDR1 and CDR2 from the germline V gene are SSHAT and FNYEAQ (reference sequence). The CDR3 is 14 amino acids. The CDR3 protein is CASSVTPGDEKLFF. For the CDR3, the DNA is TGTGCTAGCAGCGTCACCCCGGGGGACGAAAAACTGTTTTTT.

The chain carries TRBV6-2 or TRBV6-3 and TRBJ2-6; D is unresolved. The germline CDR1 and CDR2 sequences are MNHEY and SVGEGT. V was cut by 0 bases and J by 4 bases, with 4 bases left in between. There are 14 residues in the CDR3. In DNA, the CDR3 is TGTGCCAGCAGTTACTCGGGCGGGGCCAACGTCCTGACTTTC. Amino acids: CASSYSGGANVLTF.

This clonotype was counted a few times. An end of the junction differs from the germline gene, which may be a read error. The V and J genes are TRBV5-1 and TRBJ2-2, with TRBD1 matching 8 bases. CDR1 and CDR2 (germline): SGHRS, YFSETQ. CDR3 length equals 15 residues. The DNA for the CDR3 is TGCGCCGGCAGCTTGGAGCTGGGACAGGTCGGGGAGCTGTTTTTT. Protein: CAGSLELGQVGELFF.

This chain joins TRBV6-2 or TRBV6-3 and TRBJ1-1; D unresolved. This CDR3 is built from 13 residues. V was pared by 7 bases and J by 0 bases, with 9 bases between. Per the germline V gene, CDR1 is MNHEY and CDR2 is SVGEGT. The CDR3 sequence is CASNADLNTEAFF. The CDR3 nucleotides read TGTGCCAGCAACGCAGACCTGAACACTGAAGCTTTCTTT.

The chain joins TRBV7-8 to TRBJ2-5; D not resolved. The tail of the sequence fits TRBJ2-1 better, so the J call may be wrong. CDR1 and CDR2 from the germline V gene are SGHVS and FQNEAQ. The CDR3 has 13 amino acids. The CDR3 is CASSSLWTHEQFF. The CDR3, as DNA: TGTGCCAGCAGCAGTCTGTGGACCCATGAGCAGTTCTTC.

This clonotype has a handful of counts. This chain joins TRBV3-1 and TRBJ1-6; D ambiguous. The V end lost 4 bases, the J end lost 7 bases, and 11 bases lay between the germline ends. Germline values: CDR1 LGHDT, CDR2 YNNKEL (reference sequence). The CDR3 extends over 14 amino acids. The CDR3, as DNA: TGTGCCAGCAGCCCCAGCCTAACCAATTCACCCCTCCACTTT. Encoded protein: CASSPSLTNSPLHF.

As for this clonotype: The junction differs from germline at one of its ends, possibly a read error. This sequence joins TRBV20-1 and TRBJ2-4, with 7 bases aligning to TRBD1. The CDR3 runs 15 residues. Looked up from germline, CDR1 is DFQATT and CDR2 is SNEGSKA (reference sequence). Here the CDR3 reads CSANFRGRNKNIQCF. DNA for the CDR3: TGCAGTGCCAACTTCAGGGGGAGAAACAAAAACATTCAGTGCTTC.

V gene TRBV7-9 combines with J gene TRBJ2-5, with no clear D. V was shortened by 5 bases and J by 5 bases, with 12 bases between the two germline ends. CDR1 is SEHNR, CDR2 FQNEAQ, per germline (reference sequence). CDR3 length: 13 amino acids. The CDR3 spells CASSHESRETQYF. CDR3 nucleotide sequence: TGTGCCAGCAGCCACGAGTCGAGGGAGACCCAGTACTTC.

This rearrangement joins TRBV18 to TRBJ2-5; 7 bases match TRBD2. Germline CDR1 and CDR2: KGHSH and LQKENI. This CDR3 has 15 amino acids. Trimming cost V 3 bases and J 1 base; bases outside gene matches: 5. CDR3 in amino acids: CASSPVGGSQETQYF. The CDR3 DNA sequence: TGTGCCAGCTCACCGGTCGGGGGGTCCCAAGAGACCCAGTACTTC.

There are a few counts of this clonotype. The chain couples TRBV29-1 to TRBJ2-7; weak D call: TRBD2 (5 bases). The CDR3 consists of 12 residues. The V end was cut by 8 bases, the J end by 0 bases, with 11 bases between. Germline loops: CDR1 SQVTM, CDR2 ANQGSEA. CDR3 region: CSTQSGSYEQYF. The CDR3 DNA sequence: TGCAGCACCCAGAGCGGCTCCTACGAGCAGTACTTC.

In this sample, this clonotype turned up a few times. V is TRBV13 and J is TRBJ1-2; 7 bases line up with TRBD1. After removal of 5 bases from V and 7 bases from J, the junction contained 10 bases not matched to a gene. The germline V gene encodes CDR1 PRHDT and CDR2 FYEKMQ (reference sequence). The CDR3 spans 14 residues. CDR3 bases: TGTGCCAGCAGCCCTACAGGGGCCCGGGGTGGCTACACCTTC. It is translated as CASSPTGARGGYTF. Looking up the rest from reference TRBV13 and TRBJ1-2 gives the full variable domain: AAGVIQSPRHLIKEKRETATLKCYPIPRHDTVYWYQQGPGQDPQFLISFYEKMQSDKGSIPDRFSAQQFSDYHSELNMSSLELGDSALYFCASSPTGARGGYTFGSGTRLTVV.